This entry features one T cell receptor (beta chain) sequence. Its antigen is currently not known. Base qualities were left out, and no much larger clone turns up one base away. These data are taken from a study of blood T cell repertoires in COVID-19 (dated by TCRdb to about 2020). In terms of the full investigation: The collaborator samples originated in the United States, Italy and Spain and spanned the acute and convalescent phases of COVID-19. The prospective study material was composed of cDNA or gDNA derived from T cells, B-cell-depleted T cells, or PBMCs. Subjects who had been exposed to COVID-19, were actively infected with it, or had recovered from it provided the deeply sampled blood TCRbeta repertoires that made up the dataset. The repertoires were released in a freely available public database meant as a resource for research on the immune response to SARS-CoV-2. The samples were drawn from the first 160 participants of the ongoing ImmuneRACE study and from 950 to 1,500 subjects provided by 6 global collaborators. Sample metadata almost always included a de-identified subject ID, COVID-19 status, age in years and sex. Where available, HLA class I and class II types were taken from metadata supplied by the sample provider and were not determined by assay-based typing. Summary of the overall study and its limitations: Clinical and demographic metadata were provided uncurated, with the amount varying by source and participant.

CDR1 and CDR2, looked up from the germline V gene (reference sequence), are LNHDA and SQIVND. V gives up 5 bases and J gives up 3 bases, and the segment between their germline ends measures 11 bases. The cysteine opens and the phenylalanine closes a CDR3 of 13 amino acids. Only the CDR3 DNA stays, 39 bases, in frame from base 1. TCRbeta CDR3 regions were amplified from genomic DNA by means of the immunoSEQ Assay, a bias-controlled multiplex PCR. On the study's bioinformatics: Within the assay, amplification of reference gene primers was used to estimate how many nucleated cells each sample contained. Sequence reads were collapsed and filtered to measure the absolute abundance of every unique TCRbeta CDR3 rearrangement. For each sample, productive Simpson clonality was calculated as the square root of Simpson's diversity index across productive rearrangements. As stored in TCRdb, this immuneACCESS dataset retains in-frame rearrangements with V and J assigned. A fraction of the clones does not appear; measured against another copy, unresolved V genes explain less than half of the discrepancy, and the remainder lacks a known reason. The V and J calls and clone size are taken from that table; D and trimming were inferred from the DNA. The sample profile shows around 200,000 clones; roughly nine tenths of them were found once. The ten top clones hold under 3.5% of the sample.

Each collaborating institution followed its own protocols to collect whole blood in K2EDTA tubes. For TCRbeta analysis, collaborator samples were shipped as frozen whole blood, as isolated PBMCs, or as DNA extracted from either sample type. The V gene is TRBV19 and the J gene is TRBJ2-7; the D gene is unclear. The sample was peripheral blood. The TCR was taken from a man between 65 and 85 years old with acute or convalescent COVID-19. The CDR3 region reads CASSPARGYEQYF. The base sequence is TGTGCCAGTAGTCCCGCCCGCGGCTACGAGCAGTACTTC.